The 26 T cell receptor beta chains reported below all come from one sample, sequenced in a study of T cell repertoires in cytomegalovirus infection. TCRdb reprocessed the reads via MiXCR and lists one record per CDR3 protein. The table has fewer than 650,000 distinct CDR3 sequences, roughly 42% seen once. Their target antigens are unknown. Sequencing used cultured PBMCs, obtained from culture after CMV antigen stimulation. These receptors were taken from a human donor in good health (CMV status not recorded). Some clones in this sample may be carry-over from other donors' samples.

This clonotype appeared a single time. CDR3 sequence: CASSSGGAGSAYEQYF. For the CDR3, the DNA is TGTGCCAGCAGTTCAGGGGGCGCGGGATCGGCCTACGAGCAGTACTTC. The chain uses TRBV7-2 and TRBJ2-7; the match to TRBD1 covers 8 bases. CDR1 SGHTA and CDR2 FQGNSA come from the germline V gene. Trimming cost V 6 bases and J 2 bases; bases outside gene matches: 12. The CDR3 extends over 16 amino acids.

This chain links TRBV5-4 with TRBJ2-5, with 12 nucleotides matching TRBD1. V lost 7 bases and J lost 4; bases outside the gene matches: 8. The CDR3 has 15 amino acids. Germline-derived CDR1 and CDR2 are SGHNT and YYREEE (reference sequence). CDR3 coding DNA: TGTGCCAGCGGATTAGGGACAGGGGGCCTAGAGACCCAGTACTTC. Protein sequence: CASGLGTGGLETQYF.

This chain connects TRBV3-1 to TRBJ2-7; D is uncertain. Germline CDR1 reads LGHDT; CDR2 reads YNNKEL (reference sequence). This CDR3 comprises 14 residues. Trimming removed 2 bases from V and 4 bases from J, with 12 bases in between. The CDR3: CASSQQAPRYEQYF. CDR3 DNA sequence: TGTGCCAGCAGCCAACAGGCCCCCCGTTACGAGCAGTACTTC.

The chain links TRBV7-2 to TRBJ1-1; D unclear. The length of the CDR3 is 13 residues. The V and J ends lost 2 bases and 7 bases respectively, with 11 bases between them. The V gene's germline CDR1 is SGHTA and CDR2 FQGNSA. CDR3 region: CASSLIPWGEAFF. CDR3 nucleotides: TGTGCCAGCAGCTTAATCCCCTGGGGTGAAGCTTTCTTT. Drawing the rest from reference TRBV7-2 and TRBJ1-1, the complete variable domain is GAGVSQSPSNKVTEKGKDVELRCDPISGHTALYWYRQSLGQGLEFLIYFQGNSAPDKSGLPSDRFSAERTGGSVSTLTIQRTQQEDSAVYLCASSLIPWGEAFFGQGTRLTVV.

This chain's CDR3 is CASSASAEAFF. For the CDR3, the DNA is TGTGCCAGCAGTGCATCAGCTGAAGCTTTCTTT. The chain couples TRBV2 to TRBJ1-1; D not resolved. Germline V lookup: CDR1 SNHLY, CDR2 FYNNEI. The CDR3 consists of 11 residues. Trimming shortened V by 4 bases and J by 6 bases, and 6 bases separated the two germline ends.

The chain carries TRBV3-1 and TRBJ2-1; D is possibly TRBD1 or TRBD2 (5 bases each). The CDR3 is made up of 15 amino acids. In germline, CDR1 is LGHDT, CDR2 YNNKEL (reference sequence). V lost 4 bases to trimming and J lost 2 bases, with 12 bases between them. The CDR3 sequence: CASSRGPVTYNEQFF. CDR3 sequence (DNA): TGTGCCAGCAGCCGGGGACCGGTAACCTACAATGAGCAGTTCTTC.

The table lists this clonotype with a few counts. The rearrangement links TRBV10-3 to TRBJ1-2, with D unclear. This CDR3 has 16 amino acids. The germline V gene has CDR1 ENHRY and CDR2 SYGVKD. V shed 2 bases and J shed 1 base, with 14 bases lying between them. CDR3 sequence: CAISEMDSQFNYGYTF. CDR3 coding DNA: TGTGCCATCAGTGAGATGGACTCGCAGTTTAACTATGGCTACACCTTC.

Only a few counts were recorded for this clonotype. CDR3 in DNA: TGTGCCACCAGCAGAGATGGTCAGGGCGGAGAGACCCAGTACTTC. Translation gives CATSRDGQGGETQYF. This chain uses TRBV15 with TRBJ2-5, with D possibly matching TRBD1 (5 bases). Trimming took 0 bases from V and 4 from J, leaving 12 bases between them. The CDR3 runs 15 residues. Germline assignment: CDR1 LNHNV and CDR2 YYDKDF (reference sequence). Full variable domain (missing parts from reference TRBV15 and TRBJ2-5): DAMVIQNPRYQVTQFGKPVTLSCSQTLNHNVMYWYQQKSSQAPKLLFHYYDKDFNNEADTPDNFQSRRPNTSFCFLDIRSPGLGDTAMYLCATSRDGQGGETQYFGPGTRLLVL.

The chain's CDR3 is CASSATGPPRDEQFF. CDR3 nucleotides: TGTGCCAGCAGCGCAACCGGGCCCCCAAGGGATGAGCAGTTCTTC. The chain joins TRBV7-4 to TRBJ2-1; D gene unclear. CDR1 and CDR2 (germline): SGHVT, SQSDAQ. V was pared by 5 bases and J by 8 bases, with 19 bases between. The CDR3 loop spans 15 amino acids.

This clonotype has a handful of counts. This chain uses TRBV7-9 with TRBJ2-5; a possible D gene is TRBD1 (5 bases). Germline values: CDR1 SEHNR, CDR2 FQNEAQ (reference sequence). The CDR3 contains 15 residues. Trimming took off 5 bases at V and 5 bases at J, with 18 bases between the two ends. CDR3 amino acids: CASSQTPQGSETQYF. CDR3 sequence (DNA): TGTGCCAGCAGCCAGACCCCGCAGGGCTCCGAGACCCAGTACTTC.

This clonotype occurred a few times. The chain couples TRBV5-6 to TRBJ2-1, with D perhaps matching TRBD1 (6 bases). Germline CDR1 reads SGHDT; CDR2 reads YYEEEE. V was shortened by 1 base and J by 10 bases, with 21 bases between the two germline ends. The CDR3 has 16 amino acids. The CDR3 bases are TGTGCCAGCAGCTTGCTCCCCCGCAGGGAAGACAGGGAGCAGTTCTTC. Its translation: CASSLLPRREDREQFF.

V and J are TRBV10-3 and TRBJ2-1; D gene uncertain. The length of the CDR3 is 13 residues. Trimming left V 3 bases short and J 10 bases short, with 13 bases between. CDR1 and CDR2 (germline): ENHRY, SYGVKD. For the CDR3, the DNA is TGTGCCATCAGTGATCCTCTGGTGGGGGAGCAGTTCTTC. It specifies CAISDPLVGEQFF.

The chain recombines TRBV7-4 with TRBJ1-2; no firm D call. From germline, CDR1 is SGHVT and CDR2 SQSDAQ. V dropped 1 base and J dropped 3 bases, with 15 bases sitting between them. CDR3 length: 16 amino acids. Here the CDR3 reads CASSLEGGHVDYGYTF. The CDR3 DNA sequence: TGTGCCAGCAGCTTAGAAGGAGGGCACGTCGACTATGGCTACACCTTC. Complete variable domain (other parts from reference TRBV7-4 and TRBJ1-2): GAGVSQSPRYKVAKRGRDVALRCDSISGHVTLYWYRQTLGQGSEVLTYSQSDAQRDKSGRPSGRFSAERPERSVSTLKIQRTEQGDSAVYLCASSLEGGHVDYGYTFGSGTRLTVV.

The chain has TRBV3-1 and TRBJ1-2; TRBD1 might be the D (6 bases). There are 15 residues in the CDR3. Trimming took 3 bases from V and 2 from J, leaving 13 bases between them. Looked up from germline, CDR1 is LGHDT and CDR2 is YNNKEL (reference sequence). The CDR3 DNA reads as TGTGCCAGCAGCCACGCTGACAGGACGAACTATGGCTACACCTTC. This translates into CASSHADRTNYGYTF.

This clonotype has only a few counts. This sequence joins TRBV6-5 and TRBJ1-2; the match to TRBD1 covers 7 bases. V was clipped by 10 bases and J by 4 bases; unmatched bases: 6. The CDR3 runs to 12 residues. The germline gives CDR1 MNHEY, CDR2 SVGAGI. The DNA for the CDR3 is TGTGCCATAGGGACAGCCTCCTATGGCTACACCTTC. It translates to CAIGTASYGYTF.

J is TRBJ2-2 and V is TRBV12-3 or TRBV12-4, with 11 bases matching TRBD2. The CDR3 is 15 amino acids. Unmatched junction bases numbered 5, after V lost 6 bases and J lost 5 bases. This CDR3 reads CASSFLAGGTGELFF. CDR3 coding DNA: TGTGCCAGCAGCTTCCTAGCGGGAGGAACCGGGGAGCTGTTTTTT.

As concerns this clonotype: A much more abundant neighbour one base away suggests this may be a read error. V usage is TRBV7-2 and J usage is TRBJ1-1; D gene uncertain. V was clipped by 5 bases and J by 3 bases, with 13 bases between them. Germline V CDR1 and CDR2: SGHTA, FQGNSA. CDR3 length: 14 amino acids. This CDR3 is CASSIEVGYTEAFF. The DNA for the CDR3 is TGTGCCAGCAGCATAGAGGTAGGGTACACTGAAGCTTTCTTT.

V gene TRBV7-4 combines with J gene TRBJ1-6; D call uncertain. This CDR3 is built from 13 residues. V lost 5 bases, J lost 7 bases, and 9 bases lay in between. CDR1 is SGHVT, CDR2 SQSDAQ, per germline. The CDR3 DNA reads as TGTGCCAGCAGCCGACCTCAGAATTCACCCCTCCACTTT. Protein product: CASSRPQNSPLHF. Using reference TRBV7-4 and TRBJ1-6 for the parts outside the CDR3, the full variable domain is GAGVSQSPRYKVAKRGRDVALRCDSISGHVTLYWYRQTLGQGSEVLTYSQSDAQRDKSGRPSGRFSAERPERSVSTLKIQRTEQGDSAVYLCASSRPQNSPLHFGNGTRLTVT.

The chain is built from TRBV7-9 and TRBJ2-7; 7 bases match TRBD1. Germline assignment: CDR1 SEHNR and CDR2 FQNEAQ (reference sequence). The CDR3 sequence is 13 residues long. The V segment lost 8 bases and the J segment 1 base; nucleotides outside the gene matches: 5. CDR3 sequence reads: CASGDSQSYEQYF. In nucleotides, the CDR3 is TGTGCCAGCGGGGACAGCCAGTCCTACGAGCAGTACTTC.

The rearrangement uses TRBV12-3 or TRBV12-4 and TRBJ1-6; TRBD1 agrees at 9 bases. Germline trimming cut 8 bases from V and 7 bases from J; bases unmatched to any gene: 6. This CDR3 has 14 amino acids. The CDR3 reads CASGGTGNNSPLHF. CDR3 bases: TGTGCCAGCGGGGGGACAGGGAACAATTCACCCCTCCACTTT.

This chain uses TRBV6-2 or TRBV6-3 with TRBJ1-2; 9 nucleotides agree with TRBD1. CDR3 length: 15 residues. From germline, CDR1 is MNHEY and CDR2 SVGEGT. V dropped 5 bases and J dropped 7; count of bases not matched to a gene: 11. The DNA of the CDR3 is TGTGCCAGCAGTGCCCCGGGACAGGGCCGTTCTGGCTACACCTTC. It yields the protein CASSAPGQGRSGYTF.

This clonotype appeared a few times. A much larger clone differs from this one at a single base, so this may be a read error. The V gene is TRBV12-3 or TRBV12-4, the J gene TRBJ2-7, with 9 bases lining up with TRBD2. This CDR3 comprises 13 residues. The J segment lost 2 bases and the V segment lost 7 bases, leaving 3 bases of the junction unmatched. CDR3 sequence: CASTLAGTYEQYF. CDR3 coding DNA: TGTGCCAGCACCCTAGCGGGGACCTACGAGCAGTACTTC.

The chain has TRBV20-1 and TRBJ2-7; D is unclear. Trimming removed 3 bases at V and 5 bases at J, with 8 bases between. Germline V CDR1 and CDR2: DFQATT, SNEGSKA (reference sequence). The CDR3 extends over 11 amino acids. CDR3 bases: TGCAGTGCTAGGGCCCCGGACGAGCAGTACTTC. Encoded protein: CSARAPDEQYF.

The CDR3: CASSQGPGLGTGANVLTF. The CDR3 region has the DNA TGCGCCAGCAGCCAAGGCCCCGGACTAGGCACTGGGGCCAACGTCCTGACTTTC. The V call is TRBV4-1, the J call TRBJ2-6; 7 nucleotides align to TRBD2. With 1 base clipped from V and 2 bases from J, the junction kept 8 bases outside the gene matches. Germline loops: CDR1 MGHRA, CDR2 YSYEKL. The CDR3 is 18 residues long.

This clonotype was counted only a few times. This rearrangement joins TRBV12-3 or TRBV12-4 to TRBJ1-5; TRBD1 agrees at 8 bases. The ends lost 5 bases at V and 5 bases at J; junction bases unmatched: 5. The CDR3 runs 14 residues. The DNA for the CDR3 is TGTGCCAGCAGTCGACCGGACAGGGATCAGCCCCAGCATTTT. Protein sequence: CASSRPDRDQPQHF.

This CDR3 reads CASSPRDRAETQYF. The CDR3 region has the DNA TGTGCCAGCAGCCCTAGGGACAGAGCAGAGACCCAGTACTTC. The chain uses TRBV7-9 and TRBJ2-5; 7 bases line up with TRBD1. The V and J ends lost 5 bases and 4 bases, in that order; junction bases with no gene match: 7. The CDR3 loop spans 14 amino acids. CDR1 is SEHNR, CDR2 FQNEAQ, per germline (reference sequence).